The T cell receptor beta chain under discussion was sequenced for a study of PD-L1 blockade in urothelial cancer. Overall study context: Each patient had 0 to 3 earlier chemotherapy regimens. T cells were recovered from blood samples at a median of roughly 150,000. Samples came from 3 weeks, at the second dose, and 6 weeks into treatment.

J lost 4 bases, V lost 7 bases, and 5 bases had no gene match. Germline assignment: CDR1 SQVTM and CDR2 ANQGSEA. The CDR3 contains 12 residues. This table comes from immunoSEQ multiplex PCR, and its TCRdb copy is limited to in-frame clones, with some not included. Counted here are some 84,000 clones, 87% occurring once; the ten biggest clones make up more than 5.5%. Between 1 and 8 samples, pretreatment and on-treatment, were given by each patient. The clonotype comes from a woman between 70 and 85 years old with urothelial cancer. This specimen was PBMCs, taken around atezolizumab (anti-PD-L1) treatment. This rearrangement joins TRBV29-1 to TRBJ2-3, with TRBD1 matching 7 bases. This CDR3 is CSARQGSDTQYF. CDR3 bases: TGCAGCGCCCGACAGGGCTCAGATACGCAGTATTTT.